These 26 T cell receptor beta chains were all obtained from the same sample, sequenced in a study of regulatory T cells in long-lasting Graves disease. Stated time point: newly diagnosed GD, antithyroid drugs for less than 3 months. Researchers made the TCR library from RNA that was extracted from PBMCs. With iRepertoire HTBI primers and Arm-PCR of CDR3 regions, TCR beta libraries were built. A single record per CDR3 protein comes from TCRdb applying MiXCR to the multiplex PCR reads. The sample shows around 250,000 distinct CDR3 sequences, 20% to 25% of them seen only once. Sample: peripheral blood mononuclear cells (PBMCs), taken at new diagnosis, from a patient treated with antithyroid drugs. These receptors originate from a female donor with Graves disease.

The chain employs TRBV6-1 and TRBJ1-4, with a tentative D call TRBD1 (5 bases). CDR1 is MNHNS, CDR2 SASEGT, per germline. CDR3 size: 12 residues. The ends were cut back, 8 bases at V and 6 bases at J, with 10 bases in the middle. The CDR3 spells CASDQTDEKLFF. In DNA form, the CDR3 reads TGTGCCAGCGATCAGACAGATGAAAAACTGTTTTTT.

This clonotype was recorded at least ten times. The rearrangement joins TRBV2 to TRBJ1-1; D remains unclear. Between the trimmed V and J ends, which lost 1 base and 3 bases, there was a span of 3 bases. Germline lookup yields CDR1 SNHLY and CDR2 FYNNEI. This CDR3 spans 12 amino acids. The CDR3: CASSEDYTEAFF. CDR3 DNA: TGTGCCAGCAGTGAAGACTACACTGAAGCTTTCTTT.

This clonotype was observed a handful of times. This sequence joins TRBV29-1 and TRBJ2-7; D is undetermined. Trimming shortened V by 4 bases and J by 0 bases, and 10 bases separated the two germline ends. This CDR3 is 13 amino acids long. Germline CDR1 SQVTM, CDR2 ANQGSEA. CDR3 loop: CSVGFTYSYEQYF. The DNA of the CDR3 is TGCAGCGTTGGATTCACCTACTCCTACGAGCAGTACTTC.

The chain employs TRBV25-1 and TRBJ2-1; 11 positions agree with TRBD1. V gave up 6 bases and J gave up 7 bases; unmatched junction bases: 8. The germline CDR1 and CDR2 sequences are MGHDK and SYGVNS. The CDR3 is 15 residues long. CDR3 region: CASSYSGTGGNEQFF. The DNA of the CDR3 is TGTGCCAGCAGCTATTCCGGGACAGGGGGGAATGAGCAGTTCTTC.

This clonotype was seen repeatedly, ten times or more. The chain is built from TRBV5-4 and TRBJ2-5; possible D gene TRBD2, 5 bases. This CDR3 is 13 amino acids long. The germline gives CDR1 SGHNT, CDR2 YYREEE (reference sequence). V was clipped by 4 bases and J by 5 bases, with 12 bases between them. CDR3 sequence reads: CASSEGMDETQYF. As DNA, the CDR3 is TGTGCCAGCAGCGAGGGAATGGATGAGACCCAGTACTTC. Full variable domain (outside the CDR3, taken from reference TRBV5-4 and TRBJ2-5): ETGVTQSPTHLIKTRGQQVTLRCSSQSGHNTVSWYQQALGQGPQFIFQYYREEENGRGNFPPRFSGLQFPNYSSELNVNALELDDSALYLCASSEGMDETQYFGPGTRLLVL.

This clonotype showed up many times. The chain carries TRBV20-1 and TRBJ2-7; tentatively, D is TRBD2 (6 bases). CDR1 is DFQATT and CDR2 is SNEGSKA in the germline V gene (reference sequence). This CDR3 is 12 amino acids long. With 4 bases removed from V and 7 bases from J, the gap between germline ends came to 14 bases. The DNA for the CDR3 is TGCAGTGCTACGGGAGATTTTAGGGAGCAGTACTTC. This translates into CSATGDFREQYF.

This clonotype showed up many times. V usage is TRBV27 and J usage is TRBJ1-2, with 8 nucleotides matching TRBD1. The trim removed 8 bases at V and 8 bases at J, leaving 13 bases unmatched. The germline V gene has CDR1 MNHEY and CDR2 SMNVEV (reference sequence). This CDR3 comprises 14 residues. CDR3 sequence reads: CASAYGQGRSGYTF. CDR3 DNA sequence: TGTGCCAGCGCCTACGGACAGGGACGAAGCGGCTACACCTTC.

Many counts were recorded for this clonotype. The V and J genes are TRBV20-1 and TRBJ2-3; 11 bases fit TRBD2. Trimming at V came to 6 bases and at J to 0 bases, leaving 2 bases not matched to a gene. Germline V gives CDR1 DFQATT, CDR2 SNEGSKA (reference sequence). The CDR3 is 14 amino acids. As DNA, the CDR3 is TGCAGTGCGGGACTAGCGGCTAGCACAGATACGCAGTATTTT. This gives the protein CSAGLAASTDTQYF.

To note about this clonotype: A far larger clone is one base from this, pointing to a likely read error. This chain connects TRBV7-3 to TRBJ2-3; 8 nucleotides align to TRBD2. There are 17 residues in the CDR3. Trimming cost V 4 bases and J 2 bases; bases outside gene matches: 11. Germline CDR1 and CDR2: SGHTA and FQGTGA. Written as DNA, the CDR3 is TGTGCCAGCAGCTCACTGCGGGATAGCGGGGTCACAGATACGCAGTATTTT. This translates into CASSSLRDSGVTDTQYF.

This clonotype was seen many times. The chain combines TRBV24-1 with TRBJ2-3; possibly TRBD2 for D (6 bases). The CDR3 runs 17 residues. V was trimmed by 4 bases and J by 0 bases, leaving 16 bases between them. Per germline, CDR1 KGHDR and CDR2 SFDVKD. CDR3 amino acids: CATSDPFAGSSTDTQYF. The DNA for the CDR3 is TGTGCCACCAGTGACCCTTTCGCGGGGTCTAGCACAGATACGCAGTATTTT.

This clonotype has ten or more counts. The genes are TRBV6-1 and TRBJ2-2; possibly TRBD1 or TRBD2 for D (7 bases each). Germline V gives CDR1 MNHNS, CDR2 SASEGT. Trimming shortened V by 7 bases and J by 6 bases, and 18 bases separated the two germline ends. This CDR3 contains 15 residues. CDR3: CASTNNRGGAGELFF. CDR3 nucleotide sequence: TGTGCCAGCACCAATAACAGGGGAGGGGCCGGGGAGCTGTTTTTT.

With regard to this clonotype: The junction departs from the called germline gene at one end, perhaps through a read error. This rearrangement joins TRBV7-2 to TRBJ2-1; D is uncertain. Germline loops: CDR1 SGHTA, CDR2 FQGNSA. The CDR3 is 15 residues long. The CDR3 reads CASSQGAANYNEQFF. CDR3 coding DNA: TGCGCCAGCAGCCAAGGAGCTGCAAACTACAATGAGCAGTTCTTC.

This clonotype has ten or more counts. The rearrangement links TRBV9 to TRBJ2-2; D call uncertain. Germline V gives CDR1 SGDLS, CDR2 YYNGEE. Trimming pared 4 bases from V and 8 bases from J, leaving 18 bases between. The CDR3 runs 15 residues. CDR3 sequence reads: CASSSKLFDPGELFF. CDR3 DNA sequence: TGTGCCAGCAGCAGTAAACTATTTGATCCTGGGGAGCTGTTTTTT.

This clonotype was recorded at least ten times. The V call is TRBV5-1, the J call TRBJ2-7; weak D call: TRBD2 (6 bases). V was cut by 1 base and J by 5 bases, with 10 bases left in between. The CDR3 covers 13 residues. From germline, CDR1 is SGHRS and CDR2 YFSETQ. As DNA, the CDR3 is TGCGCCAGCAGCTTGTGGGAGGAAGACGAGCAGTACTTC. As protein: CASSLWEEDEQYF.

The table lists this clonotype with a count of one. A single base separates this from a much larger clone, so it may be a read error. The gene calls are TRBV7-2 and TRBJ1-5; 7 bases agree with TRBD1. V lost 5 bases to trimming and J lost 5 bases; unmatched junction nucleotides: 3. Germline-derived CDR1 and CDR2 are SGHTA and FQGNSA. The CDR3 spans 13 residues. The CDR3 is CASSLGTDQPQHF. In nucleotides, the CDR3 is TGTGCCAGCAGCCTCGGGACAGATCAGCCCCAGCATTTT.

This clonotype was detected ten times or more. Relative to the germline gene, one junction end is altered; a read error may explain this. The CDR3 sequence is CASSQEPRPSSYNEQFF. The CDR3 coding sequence is TGCGCCAGCAGCCAAGAGCCGCGGCCTAGCTCCTACAATGAGCAGTTCTTC. The V call is TRBV7-2, the J call TRBJ2-1; no definite D call. Looked up from germline, CDR1 is SGHTA and CDR2 is FQGNSA. This CDR3 spans 17 amino acids.

Ten or more counts support this clonotype. This sequence joins TRBV11-3 and TRBJ2-2; no definite D call. This CDR3 has 14 amino acids. V lost 2 bases and J 1 base, leaving 5 bases between the germline ends. Germline V gene data show CDR1 as SGHNT and CDR2 as YENEEA. CDR3 bases: TGTGCCAGCAGCTTAAACAGGAACACCGGGGAGCTGTTTTTT. Its protein is CASSLNRNTGELFF.

This clonotype showed up many times. The chain combines TRBV28 with TRBJ2-2; D not certain. The CDR3 sequence is 16 residues long. V was cut by 2 bases and J by 0 bases, with 10 bases left in between. Germline V lookup: CDR1 MDHEN, CDR2 SYDVKM. CDR3 coding DNA: TGTGCCAGCAGTTTAACCAGGACGGCGAACACCGGGGAGCTGTTTTTT. Protein product: CASSLTRTANTGELFF.

This clonotype appeared many times. The gene calls are TRBV3-1 and TRBJ1-1; the match to TRBD1 covers 7 bases. The CDR3 runs to 13 residues. Germline V gene sequence: CDR1 LGHDT, CDR2 YNNKEL (reference sequence). The J segment lost 4 bases and the V segment lost 3 bases, leaving 2 bases of the junction unmatched. The CDR3 reads CASSHTGVTEAFF. CDR3 DNA sequence: TGTGCCAGCAGCCATACAGGGGTCACTGAAGCTTTCTTT.

The sample holds a few counts of this clonotype. V and J are TRBV4-2 and TRBJ2-3, with 8 bases aligning to TRBD2. The CDR3 extends over 16 amino acids. In germline, CDR1 is LGHNA, CDR2 YNFKEQ. V was clipped by 2 bases and J by 7 bases; unmatched bases: 11. The CDR3 DNA is TGTGCCAGCAGCCAACCATCGGGGGGGCCGGGCAATACGCAGTATTTT. Translating it yields CASSQPSGGPGNTQYF.

Many counts were recorded for this clonotype. This chain uses TRBV6-1 with TRBJ2-5; D possibly corresponds to TRBD1 (5 bases). Germline V CDR1 and CDR2: MNHNS, SASEGT. The CDR3 consists of 12 residues. V lost 2 bases and J lost 4, with 5 bases in between. The chain's CDR3 is CASSEQGETQYF. The CDR3, as DNA: TGTGCCAGCAGTGAACAGGGAGAGACCCAGTACTTC.

J is TRBJ2-2 and V is TRBV10-3; possibly TRBD2 for D (5 bases). Trimming took 7 bases from V and 3 from J, leaving 12 bases between them. This CDR3 region has 14 residues. CDR1 is ENHRY, CDR2 SYGVKD, per germline. CDR3 sequence (DNA): TGTGCCATCAACCCGGGAACGGACACCGGGGAGCTGTTTTTT. Translating it yields CAINPGTDTGELFF.

This clonotype was seen at least ten times. The J gene is TRBJ2-7, the V gene TRBV3-1, with no clear D. The germline V gene encodes CDR1 LGHDT and CDR2 YNNKEL (reference sequence). V shed 3 bases and J shed 4 bases, with 22 bases lying between them. This CDR3 region has 17 residues. For the CDR3, the DNA is TGTGCCAGCAGCCAGGTTCGCCGTCCCGGAAACTCTTACGAGCAGTACTTC. It specifies CASSQVRRPGNSYEQYF.

This clonotype was seen at least ten times. The V call is TRBV5-1, the J call TRBJ1-4; a possible D gene is TRBD1 (5 bases). The germline CDR1 and CDR2 sequences are SGHRS and YFSETQ. Trimming shortened V by 3 bases and J by 0 bases, and 9 bases separated the two germline ends. The CDR3 is 15 amino acids. The CDR3 loop reads CASSSQGATNEKLFF. As DNA, the CDR3 is TGCGCCAGCAGCTCCCAGGGTGCAACTAATGAAAAACTGTTTTTT.

On this clonotype: Given a much more abundant clone one base away, this may be a read error. The chain links TRBV27 to TRBJ1-2, with TRBD1 matching 7 bases. This CDR3 comprises 15 residues. CDR1 is MNHEY, CDR2 SMNVEV, per germline (reference sequence). As DNA, the CDR3 is TGTGCCAGCAGTTCCTCTAGACAGGGCCTCTATGGCTGCACCTTC. This translates into CASSSSRQGLYGCTF.

With respect to this clonotype: A read error is possible here, since a much larger clone lies one base away. The chain carries TRBV27 and TRBJ2-1, with TRBD1 identical over 8 bases. CDR3 length equals 15 residues. Germline lookup yields CDR1 MNHEY and CDR2 SMNVEV (reference sequence). V lost 6 bases, J lost 4 bases, and 8 bases stayed unmatched. In DNA, the CDR3 is TGTGCCAGCAGGCCCGGGACAGGTATTTACAATGAGCAGTTCTTC. It codes for CASRPGTGIYNEQFF.